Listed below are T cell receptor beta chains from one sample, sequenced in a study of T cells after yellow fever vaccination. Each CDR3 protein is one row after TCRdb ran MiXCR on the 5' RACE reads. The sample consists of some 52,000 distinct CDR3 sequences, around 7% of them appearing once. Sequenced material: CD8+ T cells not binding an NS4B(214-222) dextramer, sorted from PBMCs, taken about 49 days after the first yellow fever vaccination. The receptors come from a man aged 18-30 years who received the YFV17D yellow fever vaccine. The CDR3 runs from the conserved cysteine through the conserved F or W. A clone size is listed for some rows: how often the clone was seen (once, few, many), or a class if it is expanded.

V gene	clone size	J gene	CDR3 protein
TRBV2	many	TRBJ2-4	CASSPSASSIQYF
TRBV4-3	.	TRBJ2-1	CASSQSVALYNEQFF
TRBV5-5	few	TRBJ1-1	CASSFWAGGAEAFF
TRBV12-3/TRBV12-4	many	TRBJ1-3	CASSFQGFGNTIYF
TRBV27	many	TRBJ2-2	CASSLPTGELFF
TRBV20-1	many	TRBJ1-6	CSAWTGAESSPLHF
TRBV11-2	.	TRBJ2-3	CASSTYVGNTDTQYF
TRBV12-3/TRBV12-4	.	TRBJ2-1	CASPAGNEQFF
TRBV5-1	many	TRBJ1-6	CASREPGTGNSPLHF
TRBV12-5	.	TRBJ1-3	CASGPPRDLRNTIYF
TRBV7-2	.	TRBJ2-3	CASSLDPDLSTDTQYF
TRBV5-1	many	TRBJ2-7	CASSIDTPGDEQYF
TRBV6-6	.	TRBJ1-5	CASNAGGAQPQHF
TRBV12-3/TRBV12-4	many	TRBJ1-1	CASSLEGTEAFF
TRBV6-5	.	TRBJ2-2	CASSYGVGLADTGELFF
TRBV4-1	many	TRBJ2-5	CASSQGYRGAQETQYF
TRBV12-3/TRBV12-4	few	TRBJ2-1	CASTGTSGSYNEQFF
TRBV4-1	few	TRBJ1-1	CASSQPGQEGRNTEAFF
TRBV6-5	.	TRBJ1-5	CASSSRRDSRNQPQHF
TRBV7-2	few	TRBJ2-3	CASSPLGRAPIDTQYF
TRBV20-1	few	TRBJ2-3	CSASIPRGSRGGTDTQYF
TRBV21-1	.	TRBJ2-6	CASSKAEEQGVGGANVLTF
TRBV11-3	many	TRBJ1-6	CASSLGTGGSPLHF
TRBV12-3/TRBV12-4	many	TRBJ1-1	CASSLRSRDGNTEAFF
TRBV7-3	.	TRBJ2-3	CASSAGQGDVDTQYF
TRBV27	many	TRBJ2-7	CASSRRGDYEQYF
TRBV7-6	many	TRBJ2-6	CASSLGAPGANVLTF
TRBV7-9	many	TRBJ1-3	CASRFGGQKDTIYF